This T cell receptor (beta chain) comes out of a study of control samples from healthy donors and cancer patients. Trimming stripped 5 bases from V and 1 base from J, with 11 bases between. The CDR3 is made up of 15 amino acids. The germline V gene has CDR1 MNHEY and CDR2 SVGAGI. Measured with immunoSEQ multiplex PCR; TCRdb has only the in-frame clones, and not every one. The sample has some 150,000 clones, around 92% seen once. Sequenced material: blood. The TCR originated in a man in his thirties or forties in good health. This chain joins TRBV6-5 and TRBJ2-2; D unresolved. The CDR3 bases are TGTGCCAGCAGTATCTCTCAGGTGAACACCGGGGAGCTGTTTTTT. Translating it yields CASSISQVNTGELFF.